This T cell receptor (beta chain) was retrieved from a study of cytomegalovirus exposure and HLA in healthy donors. The PCR had 60 Vbeta and 13 Jbeta primers. Using immunoSEQ multiplex PCR, the repertoire was profiled, and TCRdb retains in-frame clones only, with some absent. The table records about 82,000 clones, about 70% of them present only once. Germline V gene sequence: CDR1 MNHEY, CDR2 SMNVEV (reference sequence). This CDR3 region has 14 residues. The V gene lost 5 bases and the J gene lost 4 bases, with 12 bases spanning the gap. Sequenced: PBMCs. The sequence was collected from a woman aged 45 to 65 in good health and CMV-seropositive. The chain has TRBV27 and TRBJ2-4, with D unresolved. The CDR3 sequence: CASSNNARKNIQYF. The CDR3 bases are TGTGCCAGCAGTAACAATGCGAGGAAAAACATTCAGTACTTC.